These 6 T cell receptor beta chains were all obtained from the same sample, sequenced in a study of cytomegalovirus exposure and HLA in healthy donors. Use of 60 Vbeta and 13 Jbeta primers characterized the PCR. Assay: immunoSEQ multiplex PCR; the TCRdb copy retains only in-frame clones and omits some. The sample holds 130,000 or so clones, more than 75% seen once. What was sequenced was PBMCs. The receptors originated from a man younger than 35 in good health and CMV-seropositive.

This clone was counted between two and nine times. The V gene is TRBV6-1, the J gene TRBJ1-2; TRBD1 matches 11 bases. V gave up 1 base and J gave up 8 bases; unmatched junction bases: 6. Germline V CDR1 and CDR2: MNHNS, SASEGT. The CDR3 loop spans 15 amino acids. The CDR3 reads CASSEVPDRGRGYTF. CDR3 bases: TGTGCCAGCAGTGAAGTTCCGGACAGGGGGCGGGGCTACACCTTC.

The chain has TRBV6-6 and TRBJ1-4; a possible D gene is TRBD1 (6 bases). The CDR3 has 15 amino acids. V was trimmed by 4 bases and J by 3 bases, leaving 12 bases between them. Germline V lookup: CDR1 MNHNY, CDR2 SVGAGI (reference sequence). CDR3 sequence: CASSSDRSPNEKLFF. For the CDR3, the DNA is TGTGCCAGCAGTTCGGACAGATCGCCTAATGAAAAACTGTTTTTT.

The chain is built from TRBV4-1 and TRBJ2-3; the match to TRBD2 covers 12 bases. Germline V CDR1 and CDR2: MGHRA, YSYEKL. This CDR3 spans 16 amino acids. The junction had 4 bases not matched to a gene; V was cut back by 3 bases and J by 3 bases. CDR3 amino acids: CASSHQGLAGTDTQYF. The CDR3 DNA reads TGCGCCAGCAGCCACCAAGGACTAGCGGGAACAGATACGCAGTATTTT.

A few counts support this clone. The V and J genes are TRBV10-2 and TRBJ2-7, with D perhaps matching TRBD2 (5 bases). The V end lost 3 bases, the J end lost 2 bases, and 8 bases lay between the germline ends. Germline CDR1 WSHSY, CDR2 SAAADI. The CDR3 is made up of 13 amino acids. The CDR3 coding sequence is TGCGCCAGCAGTGAAGCGGACGCCTACGAGCAGTACTTC. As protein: CASSEADAYEQYF.

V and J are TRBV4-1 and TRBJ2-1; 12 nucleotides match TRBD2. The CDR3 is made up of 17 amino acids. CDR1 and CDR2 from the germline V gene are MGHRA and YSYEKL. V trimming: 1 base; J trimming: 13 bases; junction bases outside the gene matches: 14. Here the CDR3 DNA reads TGCGCCAGCAGCCAAGGCCCACTAAGGACTAGCGGGACCGTCCAGTTCTTC. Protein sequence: CASSQGPLRTSGTVQFF.

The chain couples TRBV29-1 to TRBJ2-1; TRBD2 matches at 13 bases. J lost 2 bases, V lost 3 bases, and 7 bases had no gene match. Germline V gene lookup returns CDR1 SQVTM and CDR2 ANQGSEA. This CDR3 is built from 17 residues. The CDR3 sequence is CSVDSKLAGGAYNEQFF. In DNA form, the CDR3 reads TGCAGCGTTGACTCCAAACTAGCGGGAGGGGCCTACAATGAGCAGTTCTTC.